One sample yielded the 8 T cell receptor beta chains listed below, sequenced in a study of CD8 T cells in ankylosing spondylitis. General observations from the study: About 8 highly homologous variants made up a TCR beta motif, and this motif appeared characteristic of ankylosing spondylitis blood.

Antigens for these TCRs are unknown. TCRdb re-called the 5' RACE reads through MiXCR, storing one row per CDR3 protein. This sample has around 100,000 distinct CDR3 sequences; roughly 8.8% occur once, and the top ten carry 30%. The sequencing input was blood, either unsorted or a sorted T cell fraction (not recorded which). These receptors originate from a male donor with ankylosing spondylitis.

This clonotype was seen many times. The V call is TRBV27, the J call TRBJ2-1; 16 bases match TRBD2. CDR3 length: 15 residues. From germline, CDR1 is MNHEY and CDR2 SMNVEV (reference sequence). J was trimmed by 9 bases and V by 4 bases; bases with no gene match: 3. The CDR3 sequence is CASSSGTSGRAEQFF. CDR3 DNA: TGTGCCAGCAGTTCCGGGACTAGCGGGAGGGCTGAGCAGTTCTTC.

The rearrangement joins TRBV4-2 to TRBJ1-4, with D tentatively TRBD1 (6 bases). V was shortened by 0 bases and J by 8 bases, with 22 bases between the two germline ends. CDR3 size: 18 residues. Germline V gene lookup returns CDR1 LGHNA and CDR2 YNFKEQ. The CDR3: CASSQDATLQGRREKLFF. The CDR3 bases are TGTGCCAGCAGCCAAGATGCCACACTACAGGGTCGTAGGGAAAAACTGTTTTTT.

The chain combines TRBV27 with TRBJ2-1, with D uncertain. V shed 2 bases and J shed 3 bases, with 8 bases lying between them. Per germline, CDR1 MNHEY and CDR2 SMNVEV (reference sequence). This CDR3 has 14 residues. The CDR3 sequence is CASSLRLHYNEQFF. CDR3 nucleotides: TGTGCCAGCAGTTTAAGGCTACACTACAATGAGCAGTTCTTC.

This clonotype was counted ten times or more. The chain employs TRBV6-2 or TRBV6-3 and TRBJ2-1, with D perhaps matching TRBD1 (6 bases). The germline CDR1 and CDR2 sequences are MNHEY and SVGEGT. This CDR3 is 11 amino acids long. V dropped 9 bases and J dropped 14 bases, with 17 bases sitting between them. CDR3 region: CARTTVAGEFF. In nucleotides, the CDR3 is TGTGCCAGAACCACGGTGGCAGGGGAGTTCTTC.

This clonotype was recorded a few times. The V gene is TRBV2, the J gene TRBJ2-7, with TRBD1 identical over 7 bases. V lost 5 bases and J lost 3; bases outside the gene matches: 10. The length of the CDR3 is 15 residues. From germline, CDR1 is SNHLY and CDR2 FYNNEI. The CDR3 is CASSLPTGQDYEQYV. DNA for the CDR3: TGTGCCAGCAGTCTGCCGACAGGGCAAGACTACGAGCAGTACGTC.

The gene calls are TRBV7-9 and TRBJ2-7, with unresolved D. This CDR3 has 12 amino acids. Trimming took off 2 bases at V and 0 bases at J, with 2 bases between the two ends. From germline, CDR1 is SEHNR and CDR2 FQNEAQ (reference sequence). CDR3 DNA sequence: TGTGCCAGCAGCTTAAACTCCTACGAGCAGTACGTC. Translating gives CASSLNSYEQYV.

This clonotype showed up many times. The chain links TRBV12-3 or TRBV12-4 to TRBJ2-7; tentative D call: TRBD1 (5 bases). V gave up 5 bases and J gave up 5 bases, with 31 bases separating them. This CDR3 contains 19 residues. The CDR3, as DNA: TGTGCCAGCAGTCCTTGGTCCTCCCCCTCGCAGGGAAGGGGCGACGAGCAGTACTTC. Protein product: CASSPWSSPSQGRGDEQYF.

This clonotype has at least ten counts. CDR3 in DNA: TGCAGCGGGGTCGTGGGGCTGGAAGAGCAGTTCTTC. Translation gives CSGVVGLEEQFF. The chain recombines TRBV29-1 with TRBJ2-1; D may be TRBD1 (5 bases). V dropped 7 bases and J dropped 10 bases, with 17 bases sitting between them. The germline V gene has CDR1 SQVTM and CDR2 ANQGSEA. CDR3 length: 12 amino acids.